This TCR beta chain was sequenced for a study of CD8+ T cells in alopecia areata. Study-level points and caveats: Expanded CD8+ clones among the top 100, and scalp clonality, were significantly decreased by tofacitinib.

Treatment defined: oral pan-JAK inhibitor, 5-10 mg twice daily. This CDR3 has 16 residues. Germline lookup yields CDR1 SGHAT and CDR2 FQNNGV. V gave up 1 base and J gave up 0 bases; unmatched junction bases: 4. Turning to this clone: Its antigen is still unknown.

Investigators isolated RNA and reverse transcribed it into cDNA to act as the sequencing template. Data came from immunoSEQ multiplex PCR; TCRdb stores just in-frame clones and leaves some out. The sample gives about 180,000 clones, 40% to 65% of which show up once; about a tenth is in the top ten. The chain is built from TRBV11-2 and TRBJ2-7; TRBD2 matches 9 bases. This receptor was identified in a human donor with alopecia areata. Sequencing was performed on CD8+ T cells sorted from blood, taken at approximately week 51, from a patient treated with tofacitinib. CDR3 amino acids: CASSLGPLAGSYEQYF. The CDR3 DNA reads as TGTGCCAGCAGCTTAGGGCCACTAGCGGGCTCCTACGAGCAGTACTTC.